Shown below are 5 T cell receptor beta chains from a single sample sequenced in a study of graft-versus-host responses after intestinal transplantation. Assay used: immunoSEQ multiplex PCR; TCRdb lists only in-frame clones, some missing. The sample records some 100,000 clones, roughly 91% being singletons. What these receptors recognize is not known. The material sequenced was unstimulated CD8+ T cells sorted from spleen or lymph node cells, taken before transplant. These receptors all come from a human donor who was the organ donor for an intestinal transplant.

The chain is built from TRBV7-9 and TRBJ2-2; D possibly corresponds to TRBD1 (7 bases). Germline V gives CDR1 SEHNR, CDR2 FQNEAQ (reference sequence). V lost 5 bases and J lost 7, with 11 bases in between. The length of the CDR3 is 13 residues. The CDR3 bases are TGTGCCAGCAGCCAGGGGGGCGGCGGGGAGCTGTTTTTT. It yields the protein CASSQGGGGELFF.

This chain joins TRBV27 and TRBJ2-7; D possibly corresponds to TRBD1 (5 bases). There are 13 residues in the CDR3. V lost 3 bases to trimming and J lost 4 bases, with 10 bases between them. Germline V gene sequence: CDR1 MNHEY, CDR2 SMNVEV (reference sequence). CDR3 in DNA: TGTGCCAGCAGTTTGGGGCTCATGTACGAGCAGTACTTC. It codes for CASSLGLMYEQYF.

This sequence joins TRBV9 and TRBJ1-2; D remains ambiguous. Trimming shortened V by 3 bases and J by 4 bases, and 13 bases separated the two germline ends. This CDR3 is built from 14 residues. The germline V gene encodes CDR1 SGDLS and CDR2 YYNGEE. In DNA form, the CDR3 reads TGTGCCAGCAGCGCACCCGGGAGAGCCTATGGCTACACCTTC. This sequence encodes CASSAPGRAYGYTF. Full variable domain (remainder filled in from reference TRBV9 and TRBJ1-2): DSGVTQTPKHLITATGQRVTLRCSPRSGDLSVYWYQQSLDQGLQFLIQYYNGEERAKGNILERFSAQQFPDLHSELNLSSLELGDSALYFCASSAPGRAYGYTFGSGTRLTVV.

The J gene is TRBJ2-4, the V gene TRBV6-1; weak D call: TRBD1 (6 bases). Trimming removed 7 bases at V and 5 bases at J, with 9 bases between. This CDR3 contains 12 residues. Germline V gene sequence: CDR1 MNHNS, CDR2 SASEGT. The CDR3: CASTGQENIQYF. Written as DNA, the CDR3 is TGTGCCAGCACGGGACAAGAAAACATTCAGTACTTC.

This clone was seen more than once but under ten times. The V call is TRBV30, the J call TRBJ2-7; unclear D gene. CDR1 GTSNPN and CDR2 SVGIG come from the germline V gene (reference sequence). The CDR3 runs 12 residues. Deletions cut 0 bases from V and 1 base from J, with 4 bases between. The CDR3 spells CAWSVQSYEQYF. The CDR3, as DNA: TGTGCCTGGAGTGTTCAGTCCTACGAGCAGTACTTC.